The 27 T cell receptor beta chains below were found in one sample sequenced in a study of control samples from healthy donors and cancer patients. The protocol was immunoSEQ multiplex PCR, while the TCRdb copy is restricted to in-frame clones and leaves out a portion. This sample yields about 120,000 clones, of which more than 70% are seen a single time; over 2% belongs to the top ten. Sequenced material: blood. These receptors originate from a woman between 65 and 79 years old in good health.

V is TRBV5-6 and J is TRBJ1-4; D may be TRBD1 (6 bases). Trimming pared 3 bases from V and 5 bases from J, leaving 11 bases between. The germline V gene encodes CDR1 SGHDT and CDR2 YYEEEE. CDR3 size: 14 residues. The CDR3 loop reads CASSWWRGNEKLFF. CDR3 nucleotide sequence: TGTGCCAGCAGCTGGTGGAGGGGGAATGAAAAACTGTTTTTT.

The rearrangement links TRBV20-1 to TRBJ1-2; D uncertain. This CDR3 is built from 14 residues. V gave up 3 bases and J gave up 3 bases, with 14 bases separating them. Germline loops: CDR1 DFQATT, CDR2 SNEGSKA (reference sequence). CDR3 in amino acids: CSASLTPYDYGYTF. In DNA form, the CDR3 reads TGCAGTGCTAGTCTCACACCGTACGACTATGGCTACACCTTC.

The J gene is TRBJ1-1, the V gene TRBV11-3, with unresolved D. CDR1 is SGHNT and CDR2 is YENEEA in the germline V gene. Trimming took 2 bases from V and 1 from J, leaving 8 bases between them. The CDR3 totals 14 residues. The CDR3 DNA follows: TGTGCCAGCAGCTTAATGGGCGGGAACACTGAAGCTTTCTTT. It yields the protein CASSLMGGNTEAFF.

The rearrangement links TRBV7-9 to TRBJ1-6, with TRBD1 as a possible D gene (5 bases). The CDR3 sequence is 12 residues long. Germline CDR1 and CDR2: SEHNR and FQNEAQ (reference sequence). V lost 4 bases, J lost 7 bases, and 5 bases lay in between. This CDR3 reads CASSWGNSPLHF. The CDR3 DNA is TGTGCCAGCAGCTGGGGGAATTCACCCCTCCACTTT. The variable domain in full, completed from reference TRBV7-9 and TRBJ1-6, reads DTGVSQNPRHKITKRGQNVTFRCDPISEHNRLYWYRQTLGQGPEFLTYFQNEAQLEKSRLLSDRFSAERPKGSFSTLEIQRTEQGDSAMYLCASSWGNSPLHFGNGTRLTVT.

This sequence joins TRBV5-1 and TRBJ1-1; D is undetermined. Germline lookup yields CDR1 SGHRS and CDR2 YFSETQ. V was clipped by 4 bases and J by 1 base, with 11 bases between them. The length of the CDR3 is 14 residues. Written as DNA, the CDR3 is TGCGCCAGCAGCCTAAATACAGAGAACACTGAAGCTTTCTTT. Its protein is CASSLNTENTEAFF.

This chain connects TRBV6-1 to TRBJ1-5; the D gene is possibly TRBD1 (6 bases). V lost 0 bases and J lost 6, with 18 bases in between. Germline CDR1 MNHNS, CDR2 SASEGT. The CDR3 spans 17 residues. As DNA, the CDR3 is TGTGCCAGCAGTGAAGCGCTGGGAGGAGGGGGAGGTCAGCCCCAGCATTTT. Its protein product is CASSEALGGGGGQPQHF.

This sequence joins TRBV5-1 and TRBJ2-2; no definite D call. CDR3 length equals 15 residues. Germline V gene data show CDR1 as SGHRS and CDR2 as YFSETQ. V was shortened by 0 bases and J by 0 bases, with 6 bases between the two germline ends. The CDR3 DNA follows: TGCGCCAGCAGCTTGGTCCAAACGAACACCGGGGAGCTGTTTTTT. It yields the protein CASSLVQTNTGELFF.

V and J are TRBV3-1 (or the pseudogene TRBV3-2) and TRBJ2-5; D is ambiguous. The ends were cut back, 3 bases at V and 1 base at J, with 9 bases in the middle. The germline gives CDR1 LGHDT, CDR2 YNNKEL (reference sequence). The CDR3 is 14 residues long. In nucleotides, the CDR3 is TGTGCCAGCAGCCAGGAGACCATCCAAGAGACCCAGTACTTC. Encoded protein: CASSQETIQETQYF.

The V and J genes are TRBV7-9 and TRBJ1-6; perhaps TRBD1 as D (6 bases). The germline V and J ends were trimmed by 0 bases and 4 bases, with 10 bases remaining between them. Per the germline V gene, CDR1 is SEHNR and CDR2 is FQNEAQ (reference sequence). The CDR3 has 16 residues. CDR3 bases: TGTGCCAGCAGCTTAGCCCGGGGACAATATAATTCACCCCTCCACTTT. It yields the protein CASSLARGQYNSPLHF.

The V call is TRBV29-1, the J call TRBJ1-2; D unclear. Trimming left V 1 base short and J 11 bases short, with 14 bases between. Looked up from germline, CDR1 is SQVTM and CDR2 is ANQGSEA. The length of the CDR3 is 12 residues. The CDR3 region is CSVEVSGLGYTF. In DNA, the CDR3 is TGCAGCGTTGAAGTATCCGGATTAGGGTACACCTTC. The variable domain in full, with the rest retrieved from reference TRBV29-1 and TRBJ1-2, is SAVISQKPSRDICQRGTSLTIQCQVDSQVTMMFWYRQQPGQSLTLIATANQGSEATYESGFVIDKFPISRPNLTFSTLTVSNMSPEDSSIYLCSVEVSGLGYTFGSGTRLTVV.

The J gene is TRBJ1-3, the V gene TRBV9; D gene unclear. Trimming took off 0 bases at V and 0 bases at J, with 16 bases between the two ends. This CDR3 comprises 18 residues. CDR1 and CDR2 from the germline V gene are SGDLS and YYNGEE. The CDR3 loop reads CASSVGYRAPYSGNTIYF. The DNA of the CDR3 is TGTGCCAGCAGCGTAGGATATCGGGCCCCATACTCTGGAAACACCATATATTTT.

The CDR3 reads CASSLDRSEAFF. CDR3 DNA sequence: TGTGCCAGCTCACTAGACAGGAGTGAAGCTTTCTTT. The genes are TRBV18 and TRBJ1-1; the D gene is possibly TRBD1 (6 bases). The CDR3 spans 12 residues. Germline assignment: CDR1 KGHSH and CDR2 LQKENI. With 4 bases removed from V and 7 bases from J, the gap between germline ends came to 10 bases. Filled out from reference TRBV18 and TRBJ1-1, the complete variable domain reads NAGVMQNPRHLVRRRGQEARLRCSPMKGHSHVYWYRQLPEEGLKFMVYLQKENIIDESGMPKERFSAEFPKEGPSILRIQQVVRGDSAAYFCASSLDRSEAFFGQGTRLTVV.

The chain couples TRBV6-5 to TRBJ1-2; D call uncertain. CDR3 length equals 14 residues. Trimming removed 5 bases at V and 1 base at J, with 11 bases between. Per germline, CDR1 MNHEY and CDR2 SVGAGI. CDR3 DNA: TGTGCCAGCAGTCAGACATCATTTAACTATGGCTACACCTTC. This translates into CASSQTSFNYGYTF.

The chain employs TRBV27 and TRBJ2-5; D could derive from TRBD1 or TRBD2 (5 bases each). Trimming stripped 6 bases from V and 3 bases from J, with 11 bases between. Germline CDR1 MNHEY, CDR2 SMNVEV (reference sequence). CDR3 length equals 13 residues. The CDR3 spells CASRVGVKETQYF. The CDR3 region has the DNA TGTGCCAGCAGGGTGGGGGTTAAAGAGACCCAGTACTTC.

The chain carries TRBV20-1 and TRBJ1-3; D not resolved. V lost 3 bases, J lost 0 bases, and 6 bases lay in between. The length of the CDR3 is 13 residues. Germline CDR1 and CDR2: DFQATT and SNEGSKA (reference sequence). The CDR3 protein is CSASKNSGNTIYF. In DNA form, the CDR3 reads TGCAGTGCTAGTAAAAACTCTGGAAACACCATATATTTT.

The chain employs TRBV5-1 and TRBJ2-5; D is possibly TRBD1 (5 bases). V was pared by 4 bases and J by 5 bases, with 15 bases between. Germline CDR1 reads SGHRS; CDR2 reads YFSETQ. This CDR3 is 14 amino acids long. In nucleotides, the CDR3 is TGCGCCAGCAGCCCCCTTGCAGGGCCGGAGACCCAGTACTTC. It yields the protein CASSPLAGPETQYF.

The chain uses TRBV5-1 and TRBJ2-7; possibly TRBD2 for D (6 bases). Germline V gives CDR1 SGHRS, CDR2 YFSETQ. The CDR3 spans 13 residues. The V end was cut by 1 base, the J end by 6 bases, with 11 bases between. CDR3: CASSLSRGLEQYF. The DNA for the CDR3 is TGCGCCAGCAGCTTGTCGCGGGGACTCGAGCAGTACTTC.

The chain combines TRBV10-3 with TRBJ1-1; weak D call: TRBD1 (6 bases). The CDR3 length is 15 residues. Germline V lookup: CDR1 ENHRY, CDR2 SYGVKD. V gave up 3 bases and J gave up 3 bases, with 14 bases separating them. CDR3 sequence reads: CAISDMGGGDTEAFF. The CDR3 DNA is TGTGCCATCAGTGATATGGGGGGCGGTGACACTGAAGCTTTCTTT.

V and J are TRBV5-8 and TRBJ1-1, with D hard to call. The germline CDR1 and CDR2 sequences are SGHTS and YDEGEE. The V end lost 4 bases, the J end lost 5 bases, and 9 bases lay between the germline ends. The CDR3 spans 12 residues. CDR3 protein: CASSLSWTEAFF. DNA of the CDR3: TGTGCCAGCAGCCTGTCCTGGACTGAAGCTTTCTTT.

The chain combines TRBV6-6 with TRBJ2-7, with D unresolved. CDR3 length equals 16 residues. The V gene lost 2 bases and the J gene lost 1 base, with 15 bases spanning the gap. The germline gives CDR1 MNHNY, CDR2 SVGAGI (reference sequence). The CDR3, as DNA: TGTGCCAGCAGTTACCCCCGGTCAGGAGTATCCTACGAGCAGTACTTC. It is translated as CASSYPRSGVSYEQYF.

This chain links TRBV29-1 with TRBJ1-1; a weak D match, TRBD1 (6 bases). CDR1 and CDR2 from the germline V gene are SQVTM and ANQGSEA. The CDR3 has 14 amino acids. The V end lost 8 bases, the J end lost 1 base, and 17 bases lay between the germline ends. The CDR3 loop is CSSHPQGRNTEAFF. The CDR3 DNA follows: TGCAGCTCTCACCCGCAGGGGAGGAACACTGAAGCTTTCTTT.

The chain recombines TRBV4-1 with TRBJ1-6; tentatively, D is TRBD1 (6 bases). The CDR3 runs 17 residues. Germline assignment: CDR1 MGHRA and CDR2 YSYEKL. V lost 3 bases, J lost 8 bases, and 20 bases lay in between. The CDR3 nucleotides read TGCGCCAGCAGCCAGAACGGGGGGCCGGAGAGGGATTCACCCCTCCACTTT. Translation: CASSQNGGPERDSPLHF.

This chain connects TRBV4-2 to TRBJ2-1; 11 nucleotides align to TRBD2. V shed 0 bases and J 12 bases; nucleotides not matched to a gene: 10. The CDR3 runs 16 residues. Germline assignment: CDR1 LGHNA and CDR2 YNFKEQ. The CDR3 sequence: CASSQEPSGGSAGQFF. CDR3 sequence (DNA): TGTGCCAGCAGCCAAGAGCCTAGCGGGGGGAGCGCAGGGCAGTTCTTC.

The J gene is TRBJ1-1, the V gene TRBV2; D uncertain. The germline CDR1 and CDR2 sequences are SNHLY and FYNNEI. V lost 6 bases and J lost 0, with 8 bases in between. The CDR3 is 13 amino acids. DNA for the CDR3: TGTGCCAGCAGCGCCGGCCTGAACACTGAAGCTTTCTTT. As protein: CASSAGLNTEAFF.

This clone appeared a few times. The chain employs TRBV27 and TRBJ2-3; the match to TRBD1 covers 10 bases. Germline CDR1 is MNHEY and CDR2 is SMNVEV (reference sequence). The CDR3 has 14 residues. J gave up 8 bases and V 8 bases, and 10 bases lay outside the gene matches. CDR3 DNA: TGTGCCAGCCAACGGACAGGGGGAAGGGGTACGCAGTATTTT. The encoded protein is CASQRTGGRGTQYF.

The chain recombines TRBV18 with TRBJ2-3, with D uncertain. This CDR3 is built from 15 residues. The germline V gene encodes CDR1 KGHSH and CDR2 LQKENI. V lost 8 bases and J lost 5, with 20 bases in between. The CDR3 sequence is CASQGNTWEKDTQYF. The CDR3, as DNA: TGTGCCAGCCAAGGGAATACTTGGGAAAAAGATACGCAGTATTTT.

This sequence joins TRBV29-1 and TRBJ2-7; 7 nucleotides align to TRBD2. The CDR3 is 15 amino acids. Germline CDR1 reads SQVTM; CDR2 reads ANQGSEA. V was clipped by 7 bases and J by 3 bases; unmatched bases: 15. The CDR3 sequence is CSGSRGDGGYYEQYF. The CDR3 coding sequence is TGCAGCGGTTCCCGGGGGGACGGAGGATACTACGAGCAGTACTTC.